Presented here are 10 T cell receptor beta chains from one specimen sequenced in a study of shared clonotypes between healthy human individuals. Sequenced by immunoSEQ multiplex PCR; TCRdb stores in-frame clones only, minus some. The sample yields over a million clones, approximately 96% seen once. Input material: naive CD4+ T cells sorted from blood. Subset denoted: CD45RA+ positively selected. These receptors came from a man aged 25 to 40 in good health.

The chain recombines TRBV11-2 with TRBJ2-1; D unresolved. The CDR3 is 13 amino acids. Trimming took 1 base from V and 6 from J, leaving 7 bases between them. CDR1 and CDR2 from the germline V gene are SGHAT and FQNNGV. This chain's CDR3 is CASSLVSGNEQFF. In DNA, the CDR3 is TGTGCCAGCAGCTTAGTATCCGGCAATGAGCAGTTCTTC.

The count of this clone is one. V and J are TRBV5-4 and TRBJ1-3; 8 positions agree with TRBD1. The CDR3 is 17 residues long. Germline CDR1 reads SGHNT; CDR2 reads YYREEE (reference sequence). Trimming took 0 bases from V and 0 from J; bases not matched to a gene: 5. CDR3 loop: CASSLGTGIHSGNTIYF. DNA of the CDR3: TGTGCCAGCAGCTTGGGGACAGGGATCCACTCTGGAAACACCATATATTTT.

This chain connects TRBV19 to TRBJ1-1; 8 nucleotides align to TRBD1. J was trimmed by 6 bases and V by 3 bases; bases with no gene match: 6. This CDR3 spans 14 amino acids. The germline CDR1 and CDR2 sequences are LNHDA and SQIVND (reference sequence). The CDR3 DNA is TGTGCCAGTAGTATCAGGGGGCCCGGGGCTGAAGCTTTCTTT. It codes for CASSIRGPGAEAFF. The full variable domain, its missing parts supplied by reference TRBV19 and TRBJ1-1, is DGGITQSPKYLFRKEGQNVTLSCEQNLNHDAMYWYRQDPGQGLRLIYYSQIVNDFQKGDIAEGYSVSREKKESFPLTVTSAQKNPTAFYLCASSIRGPGAEAFFGQGTRLTVV.

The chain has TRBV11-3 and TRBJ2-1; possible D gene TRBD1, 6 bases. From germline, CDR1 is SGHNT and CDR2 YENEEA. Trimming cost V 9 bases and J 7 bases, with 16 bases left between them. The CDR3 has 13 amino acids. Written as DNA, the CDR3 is TGTGCCAGTAGGGGGTTGGAGGATAATGAGCAGTTCTTC. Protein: CASRGLEDNEQFF. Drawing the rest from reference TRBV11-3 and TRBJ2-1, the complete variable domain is EAGVVQSPRYKIIEKKQPVAFWCNPISGHNTLYWYLQNLGQGPELLIRYENEEAVDDSQLPKDRFSAERLKGVDSTLKIQPAELGDSAVYLCASRGLEDNEQFFGPGTRLTVL.

The CDR3 bases are TGTGCCAGCAGCTTAGGCGTTGGGACCCAGTACTTC. Its protein is CASSLGVGTQYF. V and J are TRBV11-2 and TRBJ2-5; D is ambiguous. Trimming removed 1 base from V and 7 bases from J, with 7 bases in between. From germline, CDR1 is SGHAT and CDR2 FQNNGV. This CDR3 has 12 residues.

CDR3 sequence reads: CASSRLVFNTQETQYF. In nucleotides, the CDR3 is TGTGCCAGTAGCCGGCTGGTCTTCAACACCCAAGAGACCCAGTACTTC. The chain carries TRBV19 and TRBJ2-5, with unresolved D. The germline V gene encodes CDR1 LNHDA and CDR2 SQIVND (reference sequence). Trimming removed 6 bases at V and 1 base at J, with 18 bases between. This CDR3 region has 16 residues.

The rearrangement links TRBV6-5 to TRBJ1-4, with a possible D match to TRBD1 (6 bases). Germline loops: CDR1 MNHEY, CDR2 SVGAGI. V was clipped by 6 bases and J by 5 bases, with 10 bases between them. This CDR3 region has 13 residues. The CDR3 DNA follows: TGTGCCAGCAGAAGACAGGAGAATGAAAAACTGTTTTTT. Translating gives CASRRQENEKLFF.

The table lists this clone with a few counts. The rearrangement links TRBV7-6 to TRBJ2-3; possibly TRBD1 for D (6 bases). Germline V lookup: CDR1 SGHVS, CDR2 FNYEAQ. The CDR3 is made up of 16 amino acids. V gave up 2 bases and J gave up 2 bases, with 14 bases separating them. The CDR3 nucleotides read TGTGCCAGCAGCTTATTGGGCAGGGGCTACACAGATACGCAGTATTTT. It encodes CASSLLGRGYTDTQYF.

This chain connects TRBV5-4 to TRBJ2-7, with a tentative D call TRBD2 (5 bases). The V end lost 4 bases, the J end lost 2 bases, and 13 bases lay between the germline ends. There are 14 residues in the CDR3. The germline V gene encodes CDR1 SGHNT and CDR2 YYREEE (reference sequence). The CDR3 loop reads CASSPGLPPYEQYF. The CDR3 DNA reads TGTGCCAGCAGCCCTGGACTTCCCCCCTACGAGCAGTACTTC. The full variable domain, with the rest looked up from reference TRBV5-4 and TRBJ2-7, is ETGVTQSPTHLIKTRGQQVTLRCSSQSGHNTVSWYQQALGQGPQFIFQYYREEENGRGNFPPRFSGLQFPNYSSELNVNALELDDSALYLCASSPGLPPYEQYFGPGTRLTVT.

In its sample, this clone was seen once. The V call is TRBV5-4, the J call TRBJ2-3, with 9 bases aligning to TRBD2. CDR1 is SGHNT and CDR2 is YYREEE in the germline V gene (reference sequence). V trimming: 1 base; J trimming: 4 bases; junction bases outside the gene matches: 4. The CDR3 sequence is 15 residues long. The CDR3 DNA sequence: TGTGCCAGCAGCTTGTCGGCGGGAGGGGCAGATACGCAGTATTTT. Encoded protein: CASSLSAGGADTQYF.